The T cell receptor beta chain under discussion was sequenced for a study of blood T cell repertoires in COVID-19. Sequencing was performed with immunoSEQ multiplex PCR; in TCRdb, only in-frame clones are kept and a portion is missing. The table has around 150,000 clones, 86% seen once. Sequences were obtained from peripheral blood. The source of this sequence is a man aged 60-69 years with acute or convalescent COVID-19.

This chain's CDR3 is CASSQGRMGGLGNQPQHF. The DNA for the CDR3 is TGTGCCAGCAGCCAGGGGCGAATGGGGGGGTTAGGCAATCAGCCCCAGCATTTT. The chain combines TRBV3-1 (or the pseudogene TRBV3-2) with TRBJ1-5; weak D call: TRBD1 (5 bases). The CDR3 consists of 18 residues. Trimming took off 3 bases at V and 2 bases at J, with 20 bases between the two ends. Germline V gene sequence: CDR1 LGHDT, CDR2 YNNKEL (reference sequence).